The 25 T cell receptor beta chains listed next were all sequenced from one sample in a study of T cell clonality in common variable immunodeficiency. Some clones are missing from TCRdb's copy, which holds only in-frame ones; the method was immunoSEQ multiplex PCR. There are about 52,000 clones in the sample, none observed a single time. The sample consisted of peripheral blood mononuclear cells. Receptor source: a person between 18 and 75 years old in good health.

This clone was detected only a few times. The DNA ends 3 residues before the CDR3 does, and the rest of the CDR3 is filled in from the germline J gene. The chain joins TRBV7-9 to TRBJ1-2; D is possibly TRBD1 (5 bases). The V gene's germline CDR1 is SEHNR and CDR2 FQNEAQ (reference sequence). The CDR3 is made up of 15 amino acids. This chain's CDR3 is CASSPRGTALWGYTF. The covered CDR3 bases are TGTGCCAGCAGCCCAAGGGGCACAGCTCTATGGGGC.

This clone was observed many times. The CDR3 is cut off 3 residues early in the read; its end comes from the germline J gene. The rearrangement joins TRBV12-3 or TRBV12-4 to TRBJ2-3, with D hard to call. The CDR3 is 12 residues long. V was clipped by 6 bases and J by 6 bases, with 10 bases between them. The part of the CDR3 DNA that was read is TGTGCCAGCAGCCGCTACGGTGATACG. Its translation is CASSRYGDT. The full CDR3 is CASSRYGDTQYF.

This clone has at least ten counts. The CDR3 extends 3 residues past the end of the read, so its final part is completed from the germline J gene. This rearrangement joins TRBV5-1 to TRBJ1-1; possibly TRBD1 for D (5 bases). The CDR3 length is 14 residues. CDR1 and CDR2 from the germline V gene are SGHRS and YFSETQ. V was shortened by 6 bases and J by 6 bases, with 18 bases between the two germline ends. The CDR3 reads CASTPAGVHSEAFF. Incomplete CDR3 DNA: TGCGCCAGCACCCCCGCGGGGGTCCACTCTGAA. Full variable domain (missing parts from reference TRBV5-1 and TRBJ1-1): KAGVTQTPRYLIKTRGQQVTLSCSPISGHRSVSWYQQTPGQGLQFLFEYFSETQRNKGNFPGRFSGRQFSNSRSEMNVSTLELGDSALYLCASTPAGVHSEAFFGQGTRLTVV.

This clone was seen at least ten times. Read data end 3 residues before the CDR3 end; the end is taken from the germline J gene. This rearrangement joins TRBV4-2 to TRBJ2-5; 7 positions agree with TRBD2. The CDR3 runs 14 residues. The V gene's germline CDR1 is LGHNA and CDR2 YNFKEQ. The ends lost 1 base at V and 3 bases at J; junction bases unmatched: 2. CDR3 region: CASSQGTRKETQYF. CDR3 bases read: TGTGCCAGCAGCCAAGGGACTAGAAAAGAGACC.

In this sample, this clone turned up many times. Compared with germline, one end of the junction differs, possibly owing to a read error. The read ends 3 residues shy of where the CDR3 ends; the end is completed using the germline J gene. This chain connects TRBV4-2 to TRBJ1-2; D is perhaps TRBD1 (5 bases). CDR1 and CDR2 (germline): LGHNA, YNFKEQ. The CDR3 contains 16 residues. The sequenced part of the CDR3 DNA is TGCGCCAGCAGCCAAGATAGGGGTAGGGGATACTATGGC. Its protein is CASSQDRGRGYYG. The entire CDR3 reads CASSQDRGRGYYGYTF.

This clone was detected ten times or more. The read halts 3 residues ahead of the CDR3 end, with the missing end drawn from the germline J gene. The genes are TRBV29-1 and TRBJ2-2; D is undetermined. Trimming took 5 bases from V and 3 from J, leaving 4 bases between them. Germline values: CDR1 SQVTM, CDR2 ANQGSEA. This CDR3 comprises 11 residues. The CDR3 protein is CSVTDTGELFF. The sequenced part of the CDR3 DNA is TGCAGCGTTACAGACACCGGGGAG.

In regard to this clone: Read data end 3 residues before the CDR3 end; the end is taken from the germline J gene. V gene TRBV7-2 combines with J gene TRBJ1-3; 7 nucleotides line up with TRBD1. The V gene's germline CDR1 is SGHTA and CDR2 FQGNSA. Losses at the gene ends were 5 bases for V and 1 base for J; bases not matched to a gene: 5. CDR3 length: 15 residues. The sequenced part of the CDR3 DNA is TGTGCCAGCAGCCGCGAGGGACAGTCTGGAAACACC. It encodes CASSREGQSGNT. The whole CDR3 is CASSREGQSGNTIYF.

There are many counts of this clone. The read stops 3 residues short of the end of the CDR3; the missing end is completed from the germline J gene. The J gene is TRBJ1-2, the V gene TRBV11-2; no clear D. CDR1 SGHAT and CDR2 FQNNGV come from the germline V gene. The CDR3 totals 12 residues. The germline V and J ends were trimmed by 0 bases and 6 bases, with 5 bases remaining between them. The sequenced CDR3 bases are TGTGCCAGCAGCTTAGAGGCCGATGGC. This sequence encodes CASSLEADG. The full CDR3 protein is CASSLEADGYTF.

This clone has at least ten counts. The CDR3 end falls 3 residues outside the read, so it is completed with the germline J gene. The V gene is TRBV19, the J gene TRBJ1-6; D is unclear. Germline V lookup: CDR1 LNHDA, CDR2 SQIVND (reference sequence). V was pared by 8 bases and J by 9 bases, with 17 bases between. The CDR3 loop spans 14 amino acids. This chain's CDR3 is CASASSGESSPLHF. The CDR3 DNA, read in part, is TGTGCCAGTGCCTCGAGCGGGGAGTCTTCACCC.

This clone was counted many times. The CDR3 end is not reached by the read, which stops 3 residues before it; the germline J gene fills it in. V usage is TRBV6-2 or TRBV6-3 and J usage is TRBJ2-7; D is perhaps TRBD1 (5 bases). The CDR3 loop spans 15 amino acids. Trimming removed 6 bases from V and 3 bases from J, with 18 bases in between. Looked up from germline, CDR1 is MNHEY and CDR2 is SVGEGT. CDR3 region: CASSPDFKGVYEQYF. The covered CDR3 bases are TGTGCCAGCAGCCCAGACTTCAAAGGGGTCTACGAG.

This clone was seen at least ten times. The CDR3 extends 3 residues past the end of the read, so its final part is completed from the germline J gene. J is TRBJ1-4 and V is TRBV5-4; no clear D. This CDR3 has 14 residues. Germline-derived CDR1 and CDR2 are SGHNT and YYREEE (reference sequence). The ends were cut back, 4 bases at V and 8 bases at J, with 15 bases in the middle. Incomplete CDR3 DNA: TGTGCCAGCAGCCTAGATATGCAGTCGGAAAAA. It encodes CASSLDMQSEK. The entire CDR3 reads CASSLDMQSEKLFF.

In this sample, this clone turned up many times. The covered CDR3 bases are TGTGCCAGCTCACCCCGGCCACAGGGGAACACCGGGGAG. The encoded protein is CASSPRPQGNTGE. The entire CDR3 reads CASSPRPQGNTGELFF. This chain joins TRBV18 and TRBJ2-2, with D possibly being TRBD1 (6 bases). The observed sequence ends 3 residues before the CDR3 terminus, with the missing tail filled in from the germline J gene. V was pared by 3 bases and J by 1 base, with 12 bases between. The CDR3 is made up of 16 amino acids. CDR1 KGHSH and CDR2 LQKENI come from the germline V gene. Filled out from reference TRBV18 and TRBJ2-2, the complete variable domain reads NAGVMQNPRHLVRRRGQEARLRCSPMKGHSHVYWYRQLPEEGLKFMVYLQKENIIDESGMPKERFSAEFPKEGPSILRIQQVVRGDSAAYFCASSPRPQGNTGELFFGEGSRLTVL.

This clone occurred many times. The CDR3 goes on 3 residues after the read ends, and that part is filled in from the germline J gene. The rearrangement joins TRBV19 to TRBJ2-3; D is undetermined. CDR1 is LNHDA and CDR2 is SQIVND in the germline V gene (reference sequence). Deletions cut 5 bases from V and 2 bases from J, with 11 bases between. The CDR3 contains 14 residues. The part of the CDR3 DNA that was read is TGTGCCAGTAGTGTTAGCCGATCCACAGATACG. It specifies CASSVSRSTDT. The complete CDR3 protein is CASSVSRSTDTQYF.

Many counts were recorded for this clone. CDR3 protein: CASSYGGAAAETQYF. CDR3 DNA (partial): TGTGCCAGCAGTTATGGCGGAGCTGCCGCGGAGACG. The chain links TRBV6-2 or TRBV6-3 to TRBJ2-3; D call uncertain. The read finishes 3 residues shy of the CDR3 end, and the germline J gene is used to complete it. The germline V gene has CDR1 MNHEY and CDR2 SVGEGT. This CDR3 spans 15 amino acids.

This clone was seen ten or more times. The read comes to an end 3 residues before the CDR3 does, leaving the germline J gene to fill in the end. The rearrangement uses TRBV7-2 and TRBJ2-1; TRBD2 aligns across 8 bases. CDR1 and CDR2 from the germline V gene are SGHTA and FQGNSA. Trimming at V came to 3 bases and at J to 4 bases, leaving 5 bases not matched to a gene. This CDR3 has 15 residues. The part of the CDR3 DNA that was read is TGTGCCAGCAGCTTGGCTAGCGGGCCTTACAATGAG. This codes for CASSLASGPYNE. The CDR3, in full, reads CASSLASGPYNEQFF.

Points on this clone: The read gets to within 3 residues of the CDR3 end, and the germline J gene fills in the rest. This chain links TRBV6-1 with TRBJ1-5, with D perhaps TRBD1 (5 bases). Trimming stripped 2 bases from V and 7 bases from J, with 15 bases between. This CDR3 is built from 15 residues. Germline V gives CDR1 MNHNS, CDR2 SASEGT. The CDR3 sequence: CASSEYQGGYQPQHF. The sequenced CDR3 bases are TGTGCCAGCAGTGAATATCAGGGTGGATACCAGCCC.

Details on this clone: Sequencing ends 3 residues short of the CDR3 end; the germline J gene provides the rest. Other DNA sequences within the sample encode an identical CDR3. This chain links TRBV5-1 with TRBJ2-2; tentative D call: TRBD1 (6 bases). Trimming left V 6 bases short and J 8 bases short, with 17 bases between. The CDR3 spans 14 residues. Germline assignment: CDR1 SGHRS and CDR2 YFSETQ. The CDR3 DNA, read in part, is TGCGCCAGCACTCTACAGGGAGTGGTGGGGGAG. This codes for CASTLQGVVGE. In full, the CDR3 is CASTLQGVVGELFF. The complete variable domain, with remaining parts taken from reference TRBV5-1 and TRBJ2-2, reads KAGVTQTPRYLIKTRGQQVTLSCSPISGHRSVSWYQQTPGQGLQFLFEYFSETQRNKGNFPGRFSGRQFSNSRSEMNVSTLELGDSALYLCASTLQGVVGELFFGEGSRLTVL.

This clone was recorded many times. The CDR3 end falls 3 residues outside the read, so it is completed with the germline J gene. The J gene is TRBJ2-5, the V gene TRBV7-6, with a tentative D call TRBD2 (6 bases). The germline V and J ends were trimmed by 5 bases and 2 bases, with 18 bases remaining between them. CDR1 is SGHVS and CDR2 is FNYEAQ in the germline V gene. This CDR3 is 16 amino acids long. The sequenced part of the CDR3 DNA is TGTGCCAGCAGCCGACGACCCGGGACTTTGCAAGAGACC. Translated, it gives CASSRRPGTLQET. The CDR3 reads in full as CASSRRPGTLQETQYF.

Ten or more counts support this clone. Read data end 3 residues before the CDR3 end; the end is taken from the germline J gene. This chain joins TRBV7-2 and TRBJ1-1; 9 bases are a match to TRBD1. CDR1 and CDR2 from the germline V gene are SGHTA and FQGNSA. V dropped 2 bases and J dropped 5; count of bases not matched to a gene: 3. The CDR3 has 14 amino acids. The part of the CDR3 DNA that was read is TGTGCCAGCAGCTTATCGACAGGGGGGACTGAA. Encoded protein: CASSLSTGGTE. The full CDR3 is CASSLSTGGTEAFF.

There are a few counts of this clone. The read terminates 3 residues before the CDR3 end, so the remaining end is supplied by the germline J gene. The chain couples TRBV5-1 to TRBJ2-7; D is ambiguous. The CDR3 has 13 amino acids. V was cut by 5 bases and J by 2 bases, with 11 bases left in between. Germline lookup yields CDR1 SGHRS and CDR2 YFSETQ. The CDR3 here is CASSIGRAYEQYF. The part of the CDR3 DNA that was read is TGCGCCAGCAGTATCGGTAGGGCCTACGAG.

This clone was seen at least ten times. Partial CDR3 DNA: TGTGCCAGCAGTGACAGCTCTGGGGCCAACGTA. Protein product: CASSDSSGANV. The whole CDR3 sequence reads CASSDSSGANVLFF. The chain is built from TRBV6-4 and TRBJ1-4; D may be TRBD1 (5 bases). The read halts 3 residues ahead of the CDR3 end, with the missing end drawn from the germline J gene. The CDR3 runs 14 residues. Germline assignment: CDR1 MRHNA and CDR2 SNTAGT.

This clone was recorded many times. Sequence at one end of the junction differs from germline and may be a read error. The CDR3 goes on 3 residues after the read ends, and that part is filled in from the germline J gene. The rearrangement joins TRBV4-2 to TRBJ1-4, with D perhaps matching TRBD1 (6 bases). The CDR3 totals 13 residues. CDR1 and CDR2 (germline): LGHNA, YNFKEQ. CDR3 loop: CASSQEFRGELFF. CDR3 bases read: TGCGCCAGCAGCCAAGAGTTCAGGGGTGAA.

In this sample, this clone turned up a few times. Read sequence stops 3 residues before the CDR3 end, and the germline J gene provides the missing end. The same CDR3 arises from other DNA sequences in this sample as well. This rearrangement joins TRBV7-9 to TRBJ2-7; weak D call: TRBD1 (5 bases). The CDR3 is 12 amino acids. V dropped 5 bases and J dropped 3 bases, with 8 bases sitting between them. The germline V gene encodes CDR1 SEHNR and CDR2 FQNEAQ (reference sequence). CDR3 bases read: TGTGCCAGCAGCAGGCAGGGCTACGAG. This encodes CASSRQGYE. In full, the CDR3 is CASSRQGYEQYF.

There are many counts of this clone. The observed sequence ends 3 residues before the CDR3 terminus, with the missing tail filled in from the germline J gene. V usage is TRBV18 and J usage is TRBJ2-5; D might be TRBD2 (6 bases). Germline V gives CDR1 KGHSH, CDR2 LQKENI. Trimming took off 4 bases at V and 4 bases at J, with 10 bases between the two ends. This CDR3 is built from 13 residues. CDR3: CASSRSGGETQYF. The covered CDR3 bases are TGTGCCAGCTCACGGTCCGGGGGAGAGACC. The full variable domain, completed using reference TRBV18 and TRBJ2-5, is NAGVMQNPRHLVRRRGQEARLRCSPMKGHSHVYWYRQLPEEGLKFMVYLQKENIIDESGMPKERFSAEFPKEGPSILRIQQVVRGDSAAYFCASSRSGGETQYFGPGTRLLVL.

A remark on this clone: With the read ending 3 residues before the CDR3 end, the germline J gene is used to fill in that end. The chain combines TRBV18 with TRBJ2-1, with D perhaps matching TRBD2 (6 bases). The CDR3 runs to 16 residues. Germline CDR1 is KGHSH and CDR2 is LQKENI. Trimming shortened V by 5 bases and J by 0 bases, and 14 bases separated the two germline ends. The sequenced CDR3 bases are TGTGCCAGCTCAATCGGGGAGGCCCTCTCCTACAATGAG. Translated: CASSIGEALSYNE. The CDR3 reads in full as CASSIGEALSYNEQFF. Full variable domain (missing parts from reference TRBV18 and TRBJ2-1): NAGVMQNPRHLVRRRGQEARLRCSPMKGHSHVYWYRQLPEEGLKFMVYLQKENIIDESGMPKERFSAEFPKEGPSILRIQQVVRGDSAAYFCASSIGEALSYNEQFFGPGTRLTVL.